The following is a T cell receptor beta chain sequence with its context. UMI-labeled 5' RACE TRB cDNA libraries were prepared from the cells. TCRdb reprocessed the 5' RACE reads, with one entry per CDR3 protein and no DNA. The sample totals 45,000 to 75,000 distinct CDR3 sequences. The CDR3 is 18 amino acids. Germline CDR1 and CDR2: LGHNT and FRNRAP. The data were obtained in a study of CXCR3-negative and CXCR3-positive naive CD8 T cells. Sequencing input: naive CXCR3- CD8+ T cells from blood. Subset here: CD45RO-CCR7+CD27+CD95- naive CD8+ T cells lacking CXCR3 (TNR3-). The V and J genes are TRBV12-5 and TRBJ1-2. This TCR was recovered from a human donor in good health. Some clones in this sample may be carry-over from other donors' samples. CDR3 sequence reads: CASGLVVDPGKNNYGYTF.